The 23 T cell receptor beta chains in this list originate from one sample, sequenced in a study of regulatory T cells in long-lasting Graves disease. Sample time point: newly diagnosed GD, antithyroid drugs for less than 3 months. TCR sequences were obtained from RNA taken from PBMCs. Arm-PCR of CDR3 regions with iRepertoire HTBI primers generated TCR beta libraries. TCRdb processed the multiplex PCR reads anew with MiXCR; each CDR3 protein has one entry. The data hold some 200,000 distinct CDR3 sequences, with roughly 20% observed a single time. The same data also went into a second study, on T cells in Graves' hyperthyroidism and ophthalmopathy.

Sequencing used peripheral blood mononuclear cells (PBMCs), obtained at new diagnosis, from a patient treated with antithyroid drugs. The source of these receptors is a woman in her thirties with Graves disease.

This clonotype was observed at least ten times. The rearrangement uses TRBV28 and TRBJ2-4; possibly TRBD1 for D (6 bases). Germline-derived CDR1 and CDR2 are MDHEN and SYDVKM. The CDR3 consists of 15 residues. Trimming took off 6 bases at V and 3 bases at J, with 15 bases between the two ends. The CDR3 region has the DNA TGTGCCAGCAGATTGACAGGCCCGTTCAAAAACATTCAGTACTTC. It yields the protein CASRLTGPFKNIQYF.

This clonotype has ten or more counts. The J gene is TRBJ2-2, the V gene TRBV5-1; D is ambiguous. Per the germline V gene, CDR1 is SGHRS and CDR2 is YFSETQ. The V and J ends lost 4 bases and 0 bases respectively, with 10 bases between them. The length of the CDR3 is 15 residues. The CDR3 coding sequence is TGCGCCAGCAGCCCCGGTGACGCGAACACCGGGGAGCTGTTTTTT. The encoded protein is CASSPGDANTGELFF.

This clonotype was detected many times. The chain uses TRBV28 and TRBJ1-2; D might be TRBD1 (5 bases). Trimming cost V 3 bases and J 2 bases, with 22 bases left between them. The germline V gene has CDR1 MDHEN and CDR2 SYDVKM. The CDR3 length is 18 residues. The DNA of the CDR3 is TGTGCCAGCAGTTTCCCTACGACATTTGAGTGGGACAACTATGGCTACACCTTC. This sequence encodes CASSFPTTFEWDNYGYTF.

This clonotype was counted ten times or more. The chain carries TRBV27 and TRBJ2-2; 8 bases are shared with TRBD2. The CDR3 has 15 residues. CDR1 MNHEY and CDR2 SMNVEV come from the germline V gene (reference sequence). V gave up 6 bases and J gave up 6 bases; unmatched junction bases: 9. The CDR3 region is CASRGPGGPAGELFF. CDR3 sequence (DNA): TGTGCCAGCAGGGGGCCGGGGGGGCCCGCCGGGGAGCTGTTTTTT.

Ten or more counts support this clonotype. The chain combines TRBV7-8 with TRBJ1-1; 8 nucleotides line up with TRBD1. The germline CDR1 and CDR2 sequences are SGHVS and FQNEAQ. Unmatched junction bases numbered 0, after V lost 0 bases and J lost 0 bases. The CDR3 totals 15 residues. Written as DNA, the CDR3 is TGTGCCAGCAGCTTAGCGGGACAGGTGAACACTGAAGCTTTCTTT. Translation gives CASSLAGQVNTEAFF.

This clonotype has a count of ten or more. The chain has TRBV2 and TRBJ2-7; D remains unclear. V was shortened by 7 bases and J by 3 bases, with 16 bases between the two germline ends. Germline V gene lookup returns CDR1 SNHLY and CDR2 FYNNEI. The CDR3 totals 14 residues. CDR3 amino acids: CASIPAAYHYEQYF. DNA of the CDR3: TGTGCCAGCATCCCGGCAGCTTACCACTACGAGCAGTACTTC.

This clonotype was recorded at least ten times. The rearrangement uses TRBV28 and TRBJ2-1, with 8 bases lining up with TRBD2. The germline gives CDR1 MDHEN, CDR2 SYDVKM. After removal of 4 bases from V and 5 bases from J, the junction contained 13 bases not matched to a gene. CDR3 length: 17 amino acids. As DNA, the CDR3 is TGTGCCAGCAGTTCCCTAATAGCGGGGCGGGCACACAATGAGCAGTTCTTC. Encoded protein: CASSSLIAGRAHNEQFF. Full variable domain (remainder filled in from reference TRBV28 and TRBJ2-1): DVKVTQSSRYLVKRTGEKVFLECVQDMDHENMFWYRQDPGLGLRLIYFSYDVKMKEKGDIPEGYSVSREKKERFSLILESASTNQTSMYLCASSSLIAGRAHNEQFFGPGTRLTVL.

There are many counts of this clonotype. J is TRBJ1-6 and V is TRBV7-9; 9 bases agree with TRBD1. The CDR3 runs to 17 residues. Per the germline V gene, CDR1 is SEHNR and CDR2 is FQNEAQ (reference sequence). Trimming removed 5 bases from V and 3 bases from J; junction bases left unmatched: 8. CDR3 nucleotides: TGTGCCAGCAGCCCGACAGGGGGAGGGAGCTATAATTCACCCCTCCACTTT. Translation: CASSPTGGGSYNSPLHF.

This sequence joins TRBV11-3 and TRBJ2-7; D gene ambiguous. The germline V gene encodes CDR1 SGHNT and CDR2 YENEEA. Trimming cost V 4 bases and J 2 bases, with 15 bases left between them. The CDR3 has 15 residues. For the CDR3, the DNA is TGTGCCAGCAGCTATCGCCTCGGAGATACCTACGAGCAGTACTTC. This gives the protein CASSYRLGDTYEQYF. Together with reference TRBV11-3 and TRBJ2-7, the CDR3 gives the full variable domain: EAGVVQSPRYKIIEKKQPVAFWCNPISGHNTLYWYLQNLGQGPELLIRYENEEAVDDSQLPKDRFSAERLKGVDSTLKIQPAELGDSAVYLCASSYRLGDTYEQYFGPGTRLTVT.

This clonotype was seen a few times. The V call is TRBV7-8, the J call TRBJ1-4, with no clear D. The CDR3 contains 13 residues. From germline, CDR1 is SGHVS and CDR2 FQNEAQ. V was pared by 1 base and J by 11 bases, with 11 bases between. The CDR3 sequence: CASSLGQAWKLFF. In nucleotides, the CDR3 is TGTGCCAGCAGCTTAGGACAAGCCTGGAAACTGTTTTTT.

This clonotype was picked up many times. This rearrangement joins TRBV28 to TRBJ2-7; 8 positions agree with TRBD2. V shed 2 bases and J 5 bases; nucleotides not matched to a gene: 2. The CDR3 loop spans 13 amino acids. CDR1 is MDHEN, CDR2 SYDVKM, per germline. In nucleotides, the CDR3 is TGTGCCAGCAGTTTACCGGGGGGGAACGAGCAGTACTTC. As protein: CASSLPGGNEQYF.

Here the CDR3 reads CASSLDDSTDTQYF. In nucleotides, the CDR3 is TGCGCCAGCAGCTTGGACGACAGCACAGATACGCAGTATTTT. The chain combines TRBV5-1 with TRBJ2-3; D gene unclear. V gave up 0 bases and J gave up 0 bases, with 5 bases separating them. CDR3 size: 14 residues. Germline V gene data show CDR1 as SGHRS and CDR2 as YFSETQ.

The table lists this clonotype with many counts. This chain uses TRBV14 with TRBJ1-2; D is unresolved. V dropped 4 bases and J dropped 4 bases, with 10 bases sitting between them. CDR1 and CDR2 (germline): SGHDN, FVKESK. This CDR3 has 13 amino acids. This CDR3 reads CASSPSAGYGYTF. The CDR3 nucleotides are TGTGCCAGCAGCCCCTCGGCGGGCTATGGCTACACCTTC.

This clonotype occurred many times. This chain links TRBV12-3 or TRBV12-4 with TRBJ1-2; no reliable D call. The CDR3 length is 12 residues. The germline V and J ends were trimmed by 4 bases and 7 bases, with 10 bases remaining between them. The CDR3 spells CASSSLRGGYTF. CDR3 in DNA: TGTGCCAGCAGTTCCCTCCGGGGTGGCTACACCTTC.

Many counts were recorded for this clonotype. The CDR3 is CASRQDGNYGYTF. The CDR3 region has the DNA TGTGCCAGCAGGCAGGACGGGAACTATGGCTACACCTTC. The chain links TRBV6-1 to TRBJ1-2; D is uncertain. The germline gives CDR1 MNHNS, CDR2 SASEGT. Trimming removed 6 bases from V and 2 bases from J, with 10 bases in between. The CDR3 covers 13 residues.

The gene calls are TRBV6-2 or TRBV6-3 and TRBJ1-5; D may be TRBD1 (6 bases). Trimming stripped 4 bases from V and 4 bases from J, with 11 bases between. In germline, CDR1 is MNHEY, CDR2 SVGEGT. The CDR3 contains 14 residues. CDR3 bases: TGTGCCAGCAGTTTCGGACAGAAAAATCAGCCCCAGCATTTT. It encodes CASSFGQKNQPQHF.

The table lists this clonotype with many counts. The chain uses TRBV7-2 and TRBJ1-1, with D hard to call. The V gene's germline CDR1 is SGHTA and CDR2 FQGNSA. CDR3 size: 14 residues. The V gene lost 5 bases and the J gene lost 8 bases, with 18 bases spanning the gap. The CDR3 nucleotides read TGTGCCAGCAGCCCCGCGCGGCAACTGACAGAAGCTTTCTTT. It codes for CASSPARQLTEAFF.

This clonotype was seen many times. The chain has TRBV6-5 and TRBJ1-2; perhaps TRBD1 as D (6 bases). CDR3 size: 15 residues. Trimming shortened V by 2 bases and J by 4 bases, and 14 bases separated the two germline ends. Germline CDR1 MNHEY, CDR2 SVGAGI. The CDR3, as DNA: TGTGCCAGCAGTTACGAGGCAGGGGTCGGCTATGGCTACACCTTC. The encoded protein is CASSYEAGVGYGYTF.

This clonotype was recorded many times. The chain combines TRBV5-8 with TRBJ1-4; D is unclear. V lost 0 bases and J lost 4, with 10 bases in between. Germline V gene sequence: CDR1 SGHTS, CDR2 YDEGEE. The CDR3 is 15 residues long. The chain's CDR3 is CASSLEGQNNEKLFF. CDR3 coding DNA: TGTGCCAGCAGCTTGGAGGGTCAGAATAATGAAAAACTGTTTTTT.

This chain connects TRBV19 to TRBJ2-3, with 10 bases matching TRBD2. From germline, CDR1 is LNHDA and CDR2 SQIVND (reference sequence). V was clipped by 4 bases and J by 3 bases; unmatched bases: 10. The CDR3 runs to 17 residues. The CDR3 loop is CASSRRTSGVGTDTQYF. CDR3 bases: TGTGCCAGTAGTAGACGGACTAGCGGAGTCGGAACAGATACGCAGTATTTT.

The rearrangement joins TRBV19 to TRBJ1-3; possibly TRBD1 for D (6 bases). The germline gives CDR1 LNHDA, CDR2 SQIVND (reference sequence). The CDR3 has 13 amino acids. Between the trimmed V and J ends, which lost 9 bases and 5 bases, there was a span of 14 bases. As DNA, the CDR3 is TGTGCCAGCGCCCGGCAGGGGAGAAACACCATATATTTT. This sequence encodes CASARQGRNTIYF.

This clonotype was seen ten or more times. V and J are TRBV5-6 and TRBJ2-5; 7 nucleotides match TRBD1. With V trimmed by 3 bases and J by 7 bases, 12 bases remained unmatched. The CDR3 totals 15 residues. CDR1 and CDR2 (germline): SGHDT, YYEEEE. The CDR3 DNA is TGTGCCAGCAGCTGGGGGACAGCTCCCTTAGGGACCCAGTACTTC. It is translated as CASSWGTAPLGTQYF.

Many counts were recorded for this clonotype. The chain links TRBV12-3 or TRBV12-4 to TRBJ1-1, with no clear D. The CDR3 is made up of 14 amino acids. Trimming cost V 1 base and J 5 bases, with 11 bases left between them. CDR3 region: CASSLGMGITEAFF. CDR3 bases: TGTGCCAGCAGTTTAGGTATGGGAATAACTGAAGCTTTCTTT.